This T cell receptor beta chain was found in a study of CD8+ T cells in alopecia areata. Study overall: A 6-month period off drug followed tofacitinib, which lasted 6 to 18 months.

General study findings and limits: An increase in clonality over normal scalp was evident in lesional scalp, especially alopecia totalis/universalis.

A note on this clone: Its target is not known.

Trimming cost V 3 bases and J 3 bases, with 12 bases left between them. The V gene's germline CDR1 is SGDLS and CDR2 YYNGEE. CDR3 length equals 14 residues. Extraction and reverse transcription of RNA yielded cDNA as the sequencing template. Some clones are missing from TCRdb's copy, which holds only in-frame ones; the method was immunoSEQ multiplex PCR. The sample comprises over 110,000 clones, 40% to 65% of which are singletons, and 0.99% rests with the top ten. Sequencing was performed on CD4+ T cells sorted from blood, taken at week 0. The chain has TRBV9 and TRBJ1-1; perhaps TRBD1 as D (5 bases). The sequence was obtained from a human donor with alopecia areata. The CDR3 DNA follows: TGTGCCAGCAGCGCCGATACGGGGGACACTGAAGCTTTCTTT. Its translation: CASSADTGDTEAFF.